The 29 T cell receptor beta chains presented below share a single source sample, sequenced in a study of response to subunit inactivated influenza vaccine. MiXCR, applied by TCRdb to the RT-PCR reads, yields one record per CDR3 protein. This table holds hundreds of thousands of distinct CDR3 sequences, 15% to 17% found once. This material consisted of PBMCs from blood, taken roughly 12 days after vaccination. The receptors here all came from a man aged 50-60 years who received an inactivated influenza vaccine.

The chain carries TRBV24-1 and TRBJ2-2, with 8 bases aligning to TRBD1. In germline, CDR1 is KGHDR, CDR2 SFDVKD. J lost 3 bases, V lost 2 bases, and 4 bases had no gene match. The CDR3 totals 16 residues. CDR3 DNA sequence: TGTGCCACCAGTGATTGGGCAGGGGGCTACACCGGGGAGCTGTTTTTT. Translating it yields CATSDWAGGYTGELFF.

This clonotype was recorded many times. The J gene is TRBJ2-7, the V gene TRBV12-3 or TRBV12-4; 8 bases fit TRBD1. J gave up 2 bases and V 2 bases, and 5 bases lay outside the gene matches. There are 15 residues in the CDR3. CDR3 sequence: CASSLFPGGPYEQYF. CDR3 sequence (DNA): TGTGCCAGCAGTTTATTTCCAGGGGGCCCCTACGAGCAGTACTTC.

The CDR3 is CSARIDRGLRNQPQHF. The DNA of the CDR3 is TGCAGTGCTAGAATTGACAGGGGGCTCCGCAATCAGCCCCAGCATTTT. This chain links TRBV20-1 with TRBJ1-5; 10 bases are shared with TRBD1. Germline V lookup: CDR1 DFQATT, CDR2 SNEGSKA (reference sequence). This CDR3 region has 16 residues. V dropped 2 bases and J dropped 2; count of bases not matched to a gene: 6.

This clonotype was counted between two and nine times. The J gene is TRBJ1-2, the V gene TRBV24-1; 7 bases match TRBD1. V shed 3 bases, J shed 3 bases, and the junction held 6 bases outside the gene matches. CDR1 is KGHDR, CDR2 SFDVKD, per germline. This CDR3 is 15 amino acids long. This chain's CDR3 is CATSDPGTVYYGYTF. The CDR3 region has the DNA TGTGCCACCAGTGATCCAGGGACAGTCTACTATGGCTACACCTTC.

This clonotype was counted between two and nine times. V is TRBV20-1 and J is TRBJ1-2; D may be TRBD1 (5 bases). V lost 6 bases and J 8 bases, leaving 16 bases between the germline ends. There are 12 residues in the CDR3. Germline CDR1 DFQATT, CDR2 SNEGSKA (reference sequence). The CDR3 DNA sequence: TGCAGTGCCCGGGACCAGCCGAGAGGCTACACCTTC. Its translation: CSARDQPRGYTF.

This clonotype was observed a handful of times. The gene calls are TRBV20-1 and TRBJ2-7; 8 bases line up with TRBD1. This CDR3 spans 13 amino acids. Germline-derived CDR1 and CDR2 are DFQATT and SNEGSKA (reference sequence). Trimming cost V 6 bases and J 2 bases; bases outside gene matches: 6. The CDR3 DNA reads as TGCAGTGCGTCAGGGGGCGTCACCTACGAGCAGTACTTC. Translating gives CSASGGVTYEQYF.

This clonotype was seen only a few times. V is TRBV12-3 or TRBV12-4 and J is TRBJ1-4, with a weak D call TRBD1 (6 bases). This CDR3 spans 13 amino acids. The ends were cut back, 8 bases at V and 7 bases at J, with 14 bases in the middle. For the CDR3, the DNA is TGTGCCAGCCATCGGGGACACCCTGAAAAACTGTTTTTT. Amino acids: CASHRGHPEKLFF.

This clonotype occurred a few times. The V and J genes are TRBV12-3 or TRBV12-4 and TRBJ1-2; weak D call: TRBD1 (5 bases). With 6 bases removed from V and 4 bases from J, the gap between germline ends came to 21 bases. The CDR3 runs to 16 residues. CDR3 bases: TGTGCCAGCAGACCTATTACGGGGGTGAACTTCTATGGCTACACCTTC. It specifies CASRPITGVNFYGYTF.

The CDR3 DNA reads TGCAGTGCTCGCACTAGCGGGGGTTTCTACGAGCAGTACTTC. This sequence encodes CSARTSGGFYEQYF. This chain connects TRBV20-1 to TRBJ2-7; 11 nucleotides match TRBD2. V shed 5 bases and J 3 bases; nucleotides not matched to a gene: 6. This CDR3 region has 14 residues. In germline, CDR1 is DFQATT, CDR2 SNEGSKA (reference sequence).

The CDR3 DNA is TGTGCCAGCAGCGAAACTGGACAGGGGGCGTCCTACGAGCAGTACTTC. Its protein product is CASSETGQGASYEQYF. This chain uses TRBV7-9 with TRBJ2-7; 11 bases are shared with TRBD1. The CDR3 runs to 16 residues. Germline loops: CDR1 SEHNR, CDR2 FQNEAQ (reference sequence). V shed 5 bases, J shed 1 base, and the junction held 7 bases outside the gene matches.

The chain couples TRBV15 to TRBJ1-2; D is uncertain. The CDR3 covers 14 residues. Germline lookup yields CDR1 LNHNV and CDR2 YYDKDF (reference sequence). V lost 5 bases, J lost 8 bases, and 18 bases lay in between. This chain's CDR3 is CATSVTQALGGYTF. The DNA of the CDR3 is TGTGCCACCAGCGTCACCCAGGCCCTGGGCGGCTACACCTTC.

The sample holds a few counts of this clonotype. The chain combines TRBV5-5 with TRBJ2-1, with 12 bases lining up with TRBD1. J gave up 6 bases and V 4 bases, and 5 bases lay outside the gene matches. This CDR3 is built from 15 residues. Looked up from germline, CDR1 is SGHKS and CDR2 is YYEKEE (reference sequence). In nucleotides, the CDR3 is TGTGCCAGCAGCCCGGGACAGGGGGCGTTCAATGAGCAGTTCTTC. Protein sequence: CASSPGQGAFNEQFF.

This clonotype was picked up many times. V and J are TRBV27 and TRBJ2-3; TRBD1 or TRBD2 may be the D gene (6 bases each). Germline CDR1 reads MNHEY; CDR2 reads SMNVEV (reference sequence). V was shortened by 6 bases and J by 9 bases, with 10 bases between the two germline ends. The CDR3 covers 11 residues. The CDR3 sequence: CASSQGGTQYF. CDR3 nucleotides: TGTGCCAGCAGCCAAGGGGGGACGCAGTATTTT.

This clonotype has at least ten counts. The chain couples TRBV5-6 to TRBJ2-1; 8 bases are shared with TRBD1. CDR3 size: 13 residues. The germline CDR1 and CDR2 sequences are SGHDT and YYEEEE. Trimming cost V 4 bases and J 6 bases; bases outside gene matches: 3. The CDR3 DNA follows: TGTGCCAGCAGCAGGACAGGGTTCAATGAGCAGTTCTTC. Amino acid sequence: CASSRTGFNEQFF.

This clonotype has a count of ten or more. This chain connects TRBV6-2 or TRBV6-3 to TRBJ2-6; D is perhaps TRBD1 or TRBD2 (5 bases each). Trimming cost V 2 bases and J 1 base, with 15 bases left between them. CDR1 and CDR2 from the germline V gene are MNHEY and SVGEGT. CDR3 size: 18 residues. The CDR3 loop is CASSYIRGRKSGANVLTF. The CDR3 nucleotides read TGTGCCAGCAGTTACATCCGGGGCCGAAAATCTGGGGCCAACGTCCTGACTTTC.

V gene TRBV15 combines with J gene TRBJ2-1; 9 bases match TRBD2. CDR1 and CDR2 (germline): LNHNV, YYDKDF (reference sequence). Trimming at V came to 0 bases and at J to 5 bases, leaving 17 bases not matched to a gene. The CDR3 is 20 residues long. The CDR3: CATSRDLGSGRRQLHNEQFF. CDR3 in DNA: TGTGCCACCAGCAGAGATCTGGGAAGCGGGAGGCGCCAATTACACAATGAGCAGTTCTTC.

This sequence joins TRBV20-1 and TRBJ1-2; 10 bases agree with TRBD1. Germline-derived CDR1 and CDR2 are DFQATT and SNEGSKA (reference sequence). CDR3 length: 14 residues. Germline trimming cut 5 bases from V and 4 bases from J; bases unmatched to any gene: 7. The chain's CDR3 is CSAPPGQGIYGYTF. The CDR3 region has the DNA TGCAGTGCTCCACCGGGACAGGGGATCTATGGCTACACCTTC.

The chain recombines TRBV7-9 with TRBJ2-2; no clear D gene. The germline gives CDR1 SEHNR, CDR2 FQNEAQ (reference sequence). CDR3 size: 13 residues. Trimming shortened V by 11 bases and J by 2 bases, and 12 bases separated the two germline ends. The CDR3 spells CAGRTDNTGELFF. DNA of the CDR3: TGTGCCGGCCGGACGGATAACACCGGGGAGCTGTTTTTT.

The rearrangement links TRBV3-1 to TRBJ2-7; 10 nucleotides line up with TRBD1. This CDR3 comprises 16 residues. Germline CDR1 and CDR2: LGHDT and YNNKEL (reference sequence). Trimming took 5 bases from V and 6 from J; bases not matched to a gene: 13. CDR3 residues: CASSSVPGTGDGEQYF. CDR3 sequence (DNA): TGTGCCAGCAGCTCCGTCCCCGGGACAGGGGATGGCGAGCAGTACTTC.

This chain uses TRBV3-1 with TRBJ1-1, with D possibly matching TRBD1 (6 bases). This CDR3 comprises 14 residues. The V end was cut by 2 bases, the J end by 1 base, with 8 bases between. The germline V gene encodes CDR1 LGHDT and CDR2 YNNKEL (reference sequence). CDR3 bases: TGTGCCAGCAGCCAAACAGGGCGGAACACTGAAGCTTTCTTT. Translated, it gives CASSQTGRNTEAFF.

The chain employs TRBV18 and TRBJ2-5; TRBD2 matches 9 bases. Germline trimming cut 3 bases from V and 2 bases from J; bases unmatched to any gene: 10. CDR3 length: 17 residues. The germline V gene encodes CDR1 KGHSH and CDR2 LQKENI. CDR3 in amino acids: CASSPRNRLAAQETQYF. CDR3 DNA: TGTGCCAGCTCACCGAGAAACAGACTAGCGGCGCAAGAGACCCAGTACTTC.

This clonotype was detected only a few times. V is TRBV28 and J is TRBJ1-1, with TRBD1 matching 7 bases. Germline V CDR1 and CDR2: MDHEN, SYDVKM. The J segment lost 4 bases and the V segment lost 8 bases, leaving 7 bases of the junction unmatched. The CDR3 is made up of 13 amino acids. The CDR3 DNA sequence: TGTGCCAGCCTACTATCAGGGGGCACTGAAGCTTTCTTT. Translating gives CASLLSGGTEAFF.

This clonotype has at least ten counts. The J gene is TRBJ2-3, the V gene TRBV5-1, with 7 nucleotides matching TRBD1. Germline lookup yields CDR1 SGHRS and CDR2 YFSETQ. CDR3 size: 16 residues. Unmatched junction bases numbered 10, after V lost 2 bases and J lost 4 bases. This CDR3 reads CASSLYTGELADTQYF. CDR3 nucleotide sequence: TGCGCCAGCAGCTTATACACAGGGGAGCTGGCAGATACGCAGTATTTT.

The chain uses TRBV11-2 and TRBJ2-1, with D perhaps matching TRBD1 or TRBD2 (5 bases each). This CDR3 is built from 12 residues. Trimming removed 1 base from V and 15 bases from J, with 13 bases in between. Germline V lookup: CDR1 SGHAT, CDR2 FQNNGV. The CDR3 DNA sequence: TGTGCCAGCAGCTTAGCCACGGGACCGGTGTTCTTC. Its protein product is CASSLATGPVFF.

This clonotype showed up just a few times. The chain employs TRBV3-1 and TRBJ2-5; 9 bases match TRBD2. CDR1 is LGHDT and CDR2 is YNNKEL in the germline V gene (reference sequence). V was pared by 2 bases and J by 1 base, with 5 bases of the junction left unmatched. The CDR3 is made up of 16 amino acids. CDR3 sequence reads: CASSQPRLAAQETQYF. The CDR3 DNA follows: TGTGCCAGCAGCCAACCTAGACTAGCGGCCCAAGAGACCCAGTACTTC.

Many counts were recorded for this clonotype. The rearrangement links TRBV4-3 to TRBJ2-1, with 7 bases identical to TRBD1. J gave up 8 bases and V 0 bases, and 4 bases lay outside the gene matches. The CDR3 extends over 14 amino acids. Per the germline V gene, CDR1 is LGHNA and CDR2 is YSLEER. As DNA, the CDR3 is TGCGCCAGCAGCCAAGATCGGACAGGTTATGAGCAGTTCTTC. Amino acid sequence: CASSQDRTGYEQFF.

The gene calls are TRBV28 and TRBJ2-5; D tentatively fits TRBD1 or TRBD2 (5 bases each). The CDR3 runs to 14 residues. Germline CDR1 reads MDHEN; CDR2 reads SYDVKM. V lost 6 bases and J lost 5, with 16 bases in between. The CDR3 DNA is TGTGCCAGCAGACCACCACATGAGGGGGAGACCCAGTACTTC. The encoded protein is CASRPPHEGETQYF.

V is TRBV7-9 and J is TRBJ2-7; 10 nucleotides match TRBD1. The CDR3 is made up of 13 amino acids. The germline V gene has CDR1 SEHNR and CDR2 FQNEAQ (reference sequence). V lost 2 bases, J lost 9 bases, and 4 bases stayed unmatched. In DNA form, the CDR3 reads TGTGCCAGCAGCTTACGGGACAGGGGTATGCAGTACTTC. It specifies CASSLRDRGMQYF.

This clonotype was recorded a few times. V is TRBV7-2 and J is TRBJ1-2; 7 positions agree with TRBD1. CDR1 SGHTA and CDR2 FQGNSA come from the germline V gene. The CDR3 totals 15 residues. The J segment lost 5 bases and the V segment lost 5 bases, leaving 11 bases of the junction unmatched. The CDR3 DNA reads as TGTGCCAGCAGCCTGACAGGGCCAAAAGAGTATGGCTACACCTTC. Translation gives CASSLTGPKEYGYTF.